Each of the 21 T cell receptor beta chains below was sequenced from the same sample in a study of early T cells in non-severe SARS-CoV-2 infection. TCRdb re-analysed the 5' RACE reads in MiXCR, keeping a single row per CDR3 protein. The table shows around 83,000 distinct CDR3 sequences, with approximately 12% occurring only once. This specimen consisted of whole blood, obtained at baseline. The receptors were gathered from an adult who was a healthcare worker with PCR-confirmed SARS-CoV-2 infection or an uninfected control (not recorded which).

The CDR3 DNA reads TGTGCCAGCAGCCGACAACAGGGGGCGGGTGAGACCCAGTACTTC. Translated, it gives CASSRQQGAGETQYF. This rearrangement joins TRBV5-4 to TRBJ2-5, with 9 positions matching TRBD1. The V gene end was trimmed by 4 bases and the J gene end by 5 bases; junction bases not matched to a gene: 9. The germline gives CDR1 SGHNT, CDR2 YYREEE (reference sequence). This CDR3 region has 15 residues.

The rearrangement joins TRBV12-3 or TRBV12-4 to TRBJ1-1; 8 nucleotides line up with TRBD1. V was pared by 5 bases and J by 3 bases, with 8 bases of the junction left unmatched. This CDR3 has 15 amino acids. For the CDR3, the DNA is TGTGCCAGCAGTCCAGGGGGCTGGTCTGACACTGAAGCTTTCTTT. Its translation is CASSPGGWSDTEAFF.

This rearrangement joins TRBV2 to TRBJ2-3; possibly TRBD2 for D (5 bases). The germline V and J ends were trimmed by 4 bases and 1 base, with 12 bases remaining between them. Per germline, CDR1 SNHLY and CDR2 FYNNEI. The CDR3 has 15 residues. CDR3 sequence reads: CASSVEGVGTDTQYF. The CDR3 nucleotides are TGTGCCAGCAGTGTCGAGGGAGTGGGCACAGATACGCAGTATTTT.

Comments on this clonotype: With a much larger clone just one base away, this may be a read error. The chain uses TRBV5-1 and TRBJ1-2; possibly TRBD1 for D (6 bases). The CDR3 is made up of 14 amino acids. V shed 0 bases and J shed 5 bases, with 11 bases lying between them. The germline V gene has CDR1 SGHRS and CDR2 YFSETQ. CDR3 coding DNA: TGCGCCAGCAGCTTGGAGACAGGACAATATGGCTACACCTTC. Residues: CASSLETGQYGYTF.

This clonotype showed up many times. The rearrangement joins TRBV9 to TRBJ2-5; TRBD2 matches 9 bases. The CDR3 covers 14 residues. With 2 bases clipped from V and 5 bases from J, the junction kept 4 bases outside the gene matches. Germline V gives CDR1 SGDLS, CDR2 YYNGEE. CDR3 protein: CASSVAGGTETQYF. The CDR3, as DNA: TGTGCCAGCAGCGTCGCGGGAGGGACGGAGACCCAGTACTTC.

J is TRBJ1-4 and V is TRBV18; TRBD1 aligns across 7 bases. The germline gives CDR1 KGHSH, CDR2 LQKENI. The CDR3 length is 16 residues. The V and J ends lost 3 bases and 8 bases, in that order; junction bases with no gene match: 12. The CDR3 is CASSPTPQGGYEKLFF. The CDR3 DNA sequence: TGTGCCAGCTCACCCACCCCTCAAGGGGGCTACGAAAAACTGTTTTTT.

This clonotype came up many times. DNA of the CDR3: TGCGCCAGCAGTGAGTCCGAGACCGGGGAGCTGTTTTTT. Protein sequence: CASSESETGELFF. The genes are TRBV10-1 and TRBJ2-2; D is undetermined. The CDR3 length is 13 residues. CDR1 is WNHNN and CDR2 is SYGVQD in the germline V gene (reference sequence). V was pared by 0 bases and J by 5 bases, with 4 bases between.

The chain recombines TRBV27 with TRBJ1-5; 7 nucleotides match TRBD1. Germline trimming cut 5 bases from V and 0 bases from J; bases unmatched to any gene: 7. The CDR3 sequence is 16 residues long. Germline assignment: CDR1 MNHEY and CDR2 SMNVEV (reference sequence). CDR3 coding DNA: TGTGCCAGCAGTGCCTACAGGGGAGATAGCAATCAGCCCCAGCATTTT. Translating it yields CASSAYRGDSNQPQHF.

The gene calls are TRBV3-1 and TRBJ2-7; 11 nucleotides line up with TRBD2. The V segment lost 0 bases and the J segment 3 bases; nucleotides outside the gene matches: 1. This CDR3 is 15 amino acids long. Germline V lookup: CDR1 LGHDT, CDR2 YNNKEL (reference sequence). The CDR3 bases are TGTGCCAGCAGCCAAGATGGGACTAGCGGCTACGAGCAGTACTTC. Translated, it gives CASSQDGTSGYEQYF.

The chain links TRBV12-3 or TRBV12-4 to TRBJ1-1, with D perhaps TRBD1 (5 bases). V was shortened by 6 bases and J by 6 bases, with 17 bases between the two germline ends. The CDR3 covers 14 residues. CDR3 residues: CASRPGPQVPEAFF. In nucleotides, the CDR3 is TGTGCCAGCAGGCCGGGACCTCAGGTCCCTGAAGCTTTCTTT.

This clonotype was detected only a few times. This chain links TRBV11-3 with TRBJ2-6, with TRBD1 identical over 7 bases. CDR1 is SGHNT and CDR2 is YENEEA in the germline V gene. This CDR3 comprises 16 residues. Unmatched junction bases numbered 4, after V lost 5 bases and J lost 0 bases. The CDR3 loop reads CASSLGQDSGANVLTF. CDR3 in DNA: TGTGCCAGCAGCCTCGGACAGGACTCTGGGGCCAACGTCCTGACTTTC.

This clonotype was found a few times. The rearrangement joins TRBV5-1 to TRBJ2-7; 9 nucleotides agree with TRBD1. Unmatched junction bases numbered 9, after V lost 4 bases and J lost 7 bases. The germline V gene has CDR1 SGHRS and CDR2 YFSETQ. The CDR3 consists of 14 residues. For the CDR3, the DNA is TGCGCCAGCAGCGCCCTACAGGGGGCAGGGGAGCAGTACTTC. It translates to CASSALQGAGEQYF.

This clonotype was found a few times. The chain has TRBV6-5 and TRBJ2-7, with 9 bases fitting TRBD2. With V trimmed by 4 bases and J by 3 bases, 10 bases remained unmatched. Germline CDR1 is MNHEY and CDR2 is SVGAGI. The CDR3 consists of 16 residues. The CDR3 protein is CASSSPSGVDLYEQYF. The DNA for the CDR3 is TGTGCCAGCAGTTCCCCTAGCGGGGTGGACCTCTACGAGCAGTACTTC.

The chain couples TRBV12-3 or TRBV12-4 to TRBJ2-3; 8 bases align to TRBD2. This CDR3 comprises 16 residues. V lost 5 bases and J lost 6; bases outside the gene matches: 13. The CDR3 DNA sequence: TGTGCCAGCAGTCCGAGCGGCGGGGGGCTGGTCGATACGCAGTATTTT. Encoded protein: CASSPSGGGLVDTQYF.

The rearrangement joins TRBV5-1 to TRBJ1-1; D ambiguous. CDR3 length equals 15 residues. Germline values: CDR1 SGHRS, CDR2 YFSETQ. The V gene lost 1 base and the J gene lost 1 base, with 11 bases spanning the gap. The CDR3 here is CASSLPQIKNTEAFF. The CDR3 DNA sequence: TGCGCCAGCAGCTTGCCACAAATTAAGAACACTGAAGCTTTCTTT.

V usage is TRBV6-5 and J usage is TRBJ2-7, with TRBD1 identical over 9 bases. The germline CDR1 and CDR2 sequences are MNHEY and SVGAGI. The J segment lost 2 bases and the V segment lost 6 bases, leaving 11 bases of the junction unmatched. The CDR3 length is 16 residues. CDR3 sequence (DNA): TGTGCCAGCAGCCCTAATCCGGGACAGGGTCCCTACGAGCAGTACTTC. Translating it yields CASSPNPGQGPYEQYF.

The chain employs TRBV18 and TRBJ2-5; D ambiguous. The germline CDR1 and CDR2 sequences are KGHSH and LQKENI. The CDR3 is made up of 13 amino acids. The V and J ends lost 1 base and 5 bases respectively, with 8 bases between them. In DNA form, the CDR3 reads TGTGCCAGCTCACCACTTTCGGCGGAGACCCAGTACTTC. This gives the protein CASSPLSAETQYF.

This clonotype was seen only a few times. This sequence joins TRBV27 and TRBJ2-1, with D perhaps TRBD1 (6 bases). CDR1 and CDR2 from the germline V gene are MNHEY and SMNVEV (reference sequence). V was clipped by 10 bases and J by 2 bases, with 12 bases between them. This CDR3 contains 13 residues. CDR3 residues: CATLGAPYNEQFF. CDR3 DNA: TGTGCCACCTTGGGGGCCCCCTACAATGAGCAGTTCTTC.

This clonotype was seen a few times. CDR3 sequence (DNA): TGCGCCAGCAGCTCCCCCCGCCCCGGGACAGGGGCCTCCTACGAGCAGTACTTC. Protein product: CASSSPRPGTGASYEQYF. The chain employs TRBV5-1 and TRBJ2-7; 10 bases line up with TRBD1. Germline CDR1 SGHRS, CDR2 YFSETQ. The CDR3 length is 18 residues. After removal of 3 bases from V and 0 bases from J, the junction contained 12 bases not matched to a gene. Full variable domain (remainder filled in from reference TRBV5-1 and TRBJ2-7): KAGVTQTPRYLIKTRGQQVTLSCSPISGHRSVSWYQQTPGQGLQFLFEYFSETQRNKGNFPGRFSGRQFSNSRSEMNVSTLELGDSALYLCASSSPRPGTGASYEQYFGPGTRLTVT.

The chain uses TRBV7-8 and TRBJ2-7; the D gene could be TRBD1 or TRBD2 (5 bases each). Germline-derived CDR1 and CDR2 are SGHVS and FQNEAQ. V lost 2 bases and J 3 bases, leaving 14 bases between the germline ends. CDR3 length: 15 residues. Here the CDR3 DNA reads TGTGCCAGCAGCTTAAGGGACCACCACTACTACGAGCAGTACTTC. Translating gives CASSLRDHHYYEQYF.

This rearrangement joins TRBV12-3 or TRBV12-4 to TRBJ2-4; 9 positions agree with TRBD1. The CDR3 loop spans 14 amino acids. The trim removed 6 bases at V and 6 bases at J, leaving 6 bases unmatched. The CDR3 sequence: CASSPDRGGNIQYF. CDR3 nucleotide sequence: TGTGCCAGCAGCCCCGACAGGGGGGGAAACATTCAGTACTTC.